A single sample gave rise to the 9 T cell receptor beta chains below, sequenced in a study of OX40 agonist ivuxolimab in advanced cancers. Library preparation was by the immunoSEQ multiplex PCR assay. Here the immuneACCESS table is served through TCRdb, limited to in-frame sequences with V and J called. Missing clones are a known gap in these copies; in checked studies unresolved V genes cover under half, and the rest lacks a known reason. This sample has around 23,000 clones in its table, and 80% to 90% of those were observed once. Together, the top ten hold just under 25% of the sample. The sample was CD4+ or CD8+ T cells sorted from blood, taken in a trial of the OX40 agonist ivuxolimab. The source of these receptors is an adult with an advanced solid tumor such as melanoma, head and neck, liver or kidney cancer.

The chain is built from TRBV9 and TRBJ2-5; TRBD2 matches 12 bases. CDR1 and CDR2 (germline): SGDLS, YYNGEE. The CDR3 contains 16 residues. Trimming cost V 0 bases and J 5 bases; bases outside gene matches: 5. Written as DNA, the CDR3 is TGTGCCAGCAGCGTAGCTAGCGGGGGGGCAGGTGAGACCCAGTACTTC. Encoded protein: CASSVASGGAGETQYF.

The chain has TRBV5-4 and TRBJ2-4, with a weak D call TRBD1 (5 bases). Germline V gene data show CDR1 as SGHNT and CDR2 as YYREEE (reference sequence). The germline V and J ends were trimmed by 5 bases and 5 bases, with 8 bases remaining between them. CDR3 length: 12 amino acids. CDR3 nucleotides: TGTGCCAGCAGTGGGGCGGAAAACATTCAGTACTTC. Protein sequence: CASSGAENIQYF.

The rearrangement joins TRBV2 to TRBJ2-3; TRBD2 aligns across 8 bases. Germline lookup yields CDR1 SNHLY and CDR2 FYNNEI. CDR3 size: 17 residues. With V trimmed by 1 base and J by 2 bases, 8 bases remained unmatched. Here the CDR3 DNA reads TGTGCCAGCAGTGAAGGGTTTAGCGGGACCAACACAGATACGCAGTATTTT. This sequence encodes CASSEGFSGTNTDTQYF.

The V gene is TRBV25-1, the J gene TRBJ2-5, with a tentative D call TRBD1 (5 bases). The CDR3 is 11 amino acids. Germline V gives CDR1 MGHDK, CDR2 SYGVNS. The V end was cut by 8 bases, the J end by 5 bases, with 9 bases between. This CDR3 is CASAGAETQYF. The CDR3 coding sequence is TGTGCCAGCGCTGGGGCCGAGACCCAGTACTTC.

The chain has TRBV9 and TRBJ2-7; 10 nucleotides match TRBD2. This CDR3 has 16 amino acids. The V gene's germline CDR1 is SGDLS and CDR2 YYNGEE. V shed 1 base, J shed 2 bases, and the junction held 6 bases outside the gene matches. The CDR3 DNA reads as TGTGCCAGCAGCGTAACCGCTAGCGGGAGTACCTACGAGCAGTACTTC. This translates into CASSVTASGSTYEQYF. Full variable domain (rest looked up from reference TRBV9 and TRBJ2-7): DSGVTQTPKHLITATGQRVTLRCSPRSGDLSVYWYQQSLDQGLQFLIQYYNGEERAKGNILERFSAQQFPDLHSELNLSSLELGDSALYFCASSVTASGSTYEQYFGPGTRLTVT.

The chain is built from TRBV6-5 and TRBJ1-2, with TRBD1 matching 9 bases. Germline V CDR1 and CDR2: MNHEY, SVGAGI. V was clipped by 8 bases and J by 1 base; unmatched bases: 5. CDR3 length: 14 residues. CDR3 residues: CASCRQGGNYGYTF. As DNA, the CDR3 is TGTGCCAGCTGCAGACAGGGGGGTAACTATGGCTACACCTTC.

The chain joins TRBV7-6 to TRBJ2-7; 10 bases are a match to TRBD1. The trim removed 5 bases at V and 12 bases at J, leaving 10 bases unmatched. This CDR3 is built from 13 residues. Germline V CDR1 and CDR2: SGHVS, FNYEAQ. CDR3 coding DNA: TGTGCCAGCAGCCCGAGGCCCGGACAGGGGGTGTACTTC. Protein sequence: CASSPRPGQGVYF.

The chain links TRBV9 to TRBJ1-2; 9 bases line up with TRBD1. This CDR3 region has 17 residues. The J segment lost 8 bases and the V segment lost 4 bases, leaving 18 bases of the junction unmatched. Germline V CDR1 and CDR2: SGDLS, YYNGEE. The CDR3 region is CASSPTTGGFYSGGYTF. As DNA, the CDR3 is TGTGCCAGCAGCCCCACGACAGGGGGGTTTTATTCTGGCGGCTACACCTTC.

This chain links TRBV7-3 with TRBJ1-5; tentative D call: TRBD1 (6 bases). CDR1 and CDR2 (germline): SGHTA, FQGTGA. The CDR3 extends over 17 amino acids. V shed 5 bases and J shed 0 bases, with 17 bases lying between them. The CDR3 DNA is TGTGCCAGCAGCCCTCCCCCGGGACAACCTAGCAATCAGCCCCAGCATTTT. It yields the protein CASSPPPGQPSNQPQHF.